What follows describes a single T cell receptor (beta chain). What it recognizes is unknown. The data stem from a study of OX40 agonist ivuxolimab in advanced cancers. Study-wide findings and caveats: Expansion of clones was among the lowest in partial responders at 0.1-3.0 mg/kg.

Some clones are missing from TCRdb's copy, which holds only in-frame ones; the method was immunoSEQ multiplex PCR. The table includes fewer than 60,000 clones, 85% detected once. This receptor was identified in an adult with an advanced solid tumor such as melanoma, head and neck, liver or kidney cancer. The material sequenced was CD4+ or CD8+ T cells sorted from blood, taken in a trial of the OX40 agonist ivuxolimab.

CDR3 coding DNA: TGCGCCAGCAGCTTGGCGCCGCGGGACAGGGGAATGTACACTGAAGCTTTCTTT. Its protein product is CASSLAPRDRGMYTEAFF. The V and J genes are TRBV5-1 and TRBJ1-1; 10 bases match TRBD1. In germline, CDR1 is SGHRS, CDR2 YFSETQ. Germline trimming cut 0 bases from V and 3 bases from J; bases unmatched to any gene: 11. This CDR3 has 18 amino acids.